These 21 T cell receptor beta chains share one sample of origin, sequenced in a study of shared clonotypes between healthy human individuals. Some clones are missing from TCRdb's copy, which holds only in-frame ones; the method was immunoSEQ multiplex PCR. The table records 2,100,000 or so clones, under 97% of them present only once. Sequencing used naive CD4+ T cells sorted from blood. Subset given: CD45RA+ positively selected. All receptors derive from a man in his late teens or twenties in good health.

V usage is TRBV30 and J usage is TRBJ1-2, with unresolved D. Per germline, CDR1 GTSNPN and CDR2 SVGIG (reference sequence). The CDR3 loop spans 14 amino acids. V was pared by 3 bases and J by 3 bases, with 14 bases between. The CDR3 DNA reads TGTGCCTGGAGGGCTGGACGATTGGACTATGGCTACACCTTC. Protein product: CAWRAGRLDYGYTF.

CDR3 bases: TGTGCCAGCAGCAATAGCGGGAGTGGGCATACGCAGTATTTT. This gives the protein CASSNSGSGHTQYF. The gene calls are TRBV6-5 and TRBJ2-3; TRBD2 aligns across 9 bases. V shed 6 bases, J shed 7 bases, and the junction held 8 bases outside the gene matches. The length of the CDR3 is 14 residues. Germline lookup yields CDR1 MNHEY and CDR2 SVGAGI.

The V call is TRBV2, the J call TRBJ2-5; D not certain. Germline lookup yields CDR1 SNHLY and CDR2 FYNNEI. V shed 6 bases and J shed 1 base, with 15 bases lying between them. The CDR3 loop spans 15 amino acids. The CDR3 DNA sequence: TGTGCCAGCAGGGAGAGCCTCTACCTCCAAGAGACCCAGTACTTC. Its protein is CASRESLYLQETQYF.

The chain recombines TRBV4-1 with TRBJ1-6; D is unclear. This CDR3 has 17 amino acids. Germline-derived CDR1 and CDR2 are MGHRA and YSYEKL. V was pared by 0 bases and J by 0 bases, with 9 bases between. CDR3 loop: CASSQEDLSSYNSPLHF. The CDR3 coding sequence is TGCGCCAGCAGCCAAGAGGACCTGAGCTCCTATAATTCACCCCTCCACTTT.

The chain employs TRBV6-1 and TRBJ2-1; 10 bases fit TRBD2. The CDR3 extends over 15 amino acids. Germline values: CDR1 MNHNS, CDR2 SASEGT. V was pared by 6 bases and J by 4 bases, with 6 bases of the junction left unmatched. CDR3 nucleotide sequence: TGTGCCAGCAGGGTTAGCGGGGGGACTTACAATGAGCAGTTCTTC. Translating it yields CASRVSGGTYNEQFF.

This clone was picked up one time. This sequence joins TRBV7-8 and TRBJ2-2; 7 positions agree with TRBD2. Germline V CDR1 and CDR2: SGHVS, FQNEAQ. This CDR3 has 18 residues. V lost 5 bases and J lost 1; bases outside the gene matches: 13. The DNA of the CDR3 is TGTGCCAGCAGCCCAGCACTAGCGCTCATGATGAACACCGGGGAGCTGTTTTTT. It codes for CASSPALALMMNTGELFF.

The V and J genes are TRBV18 and TRBJ1-3; the D gene is possibly TRBD1 (6 bases). The CDR3 runs 16 residues. V lost 6 bases and J 0 bases, leaving 15 bases between the germline ends. Germline V gene sequence: CDR1 KGHSH, CDR2 LQKENI. CDR3 DNA sequence: TGTGCCAGCTCCCAACAGGGTCTCCACTCTGGAAACACCATATATTTT. Translated, it gives CASSQQGLHSGNTIYF.

This sequence joins TRBV6-1 and TRBJ1-1; D is unresolved. The germline gives CDR1 MNHNS, CDR2 SASEGT. The V end lost 4 bases, the J end lost 1 base, and 10 bases lay between the germline ends. This CDR3 has 14 residues. CDR3 residues: CASSVFQTNTEAFF. In DNA form, the CDR3 reads TGTGCCAGCAGTGTATTCCAGACGAACACTGAAGCTTTCTTT.

This clone was observed a single time. The chain joins TRBV7-9 to TRBJ1-2; D not certain. Germline loops: CDR1 SEHNR, CDR2 FQNEAQ (reference sequence). V shed 0 bases and J shed 4 bases, with 9 bases lying between them. The CDR3 extends over 14 amino acids. The CDR3 DNA reads as TGTGCCAGCAGCTTAGCAGAAGGGTTCTATGGCTACACCTTC. This encodes CASSLAEGFYGYTF.

V gene TRBV30 combines with J gene TRBJ1-5; tentative D call: TRBD1 (5 bases). Trimming cost V 3 bases and J 3 bases, with 12 bases left between them. Germline V lookup: CDR1 GTSNPN, CDR2 SVGIG (reference sequence). The CDR3 contains 14 residues. CDR3 in amino acids: CAWSPGTANQPQHF. CDR3 bases: TGTGCCTGGAGCCCCGGGACCGCCAATCAGCCCCAGCATTTT.

The chain combines TRBV30 with TRBJ1-3; D gene uncertain. Germline loops: CDR1 GTSNPN, CDR2 SVGIG (reference sequence). The CDR3 runs to 15 residues. V gave up 1 base and J gave up 0 bases, with 10 bases separating them. The CDR3 coding sequence is TGTGCCTGGAGTGACCCTACAAACTCTGGAAACACCATATATTTT. Protein product: CAWSDPTNSGNTIYF.

This chain uses TRBV18 with TRBJ2-2, with 10 bases identical to TRBD2. The germline V gene encodes CDR1 KGHSH and CDR2 LQKENI. V shed 3 bases, J shed 4 bases, and the junction held 5 bases outside the gene matches. This CDR3 spans 16 amino acids. The CDR3 reads CASSPASGSVTGELFF. The CDR3, as DNA: TGTGCCAGCTCACCGGCTAGCGGGAGCGTCACCGGGGAGCTGTTTTTT.

The J gene is TRBJ2-3, the V gene TRBV7-9, with D unclear. The ends were cut back, 4 bases at V and 2 bases at J, with 10 bases in the middle. The CDR3 runs 14 residues. CDR1 and CDR2 (germline): SEHNR, FQNEAQ (reference sequence). The CDR3 bases are TGTGCCAGCAGCTCGGAGCGCCTCACAGATACGCAGTATTTT. Protein: CASSSERLTDTQYF.

The rearrangement joins TRBV6-6 to TRBJ2-7, with 9 nucleotides matching TRBD1. This CDR3 spans 15 amino acids. V lost 5 bases, J lost 4 bases, and 9 bases stayed unmatched. From germline, CDR1 is MNHNY and CDR2 SVGAGI (reference sequence). The CDR3 DNA reads TGTGCCAGCAGTCCCCCCGGGACAGGGCTATACGAGCAGTACTTC. Translating it yields CASSPPGTGLYEQYF.

To note about this clone: Other DNA sequences from this sample encode an identical CDR3 as well. The chain links TRBV5-5 to TRBJ2-7; 11 nucleotides agree with TRBD2. The CDR3 extends over 15 amino acids. V lost 0 bases, J lost 1 base, and 0 bases stayed unmatched. CDR1 is SGHKS, CDR2 YYEKEE, per germline (reference sequence). The CDR3 sequence is CASSLGLAGSYEQYF. CDR3 nucleotide sequence: TGTGCCAGCAGCTTGGGACTAGCGGGATCCTACGAGCAGTACTTC.

This chain links TRBV7-8 with TRBJ2-1; D perhaps matches TRBD1 (6 bases). The germline V and J ends were trimmed by 5 bases and 6 bases, with 20 bases remaining between them. Per germline, CDR1 SGHVS and CDR2 FQNEAQ. The CDR3 is made up of 16 amino acids. The CDR3 nucleotides are TGTGCCAGCAGCCCCCAGACAGGAGGAACAAGCAATGAGCAGTTCTTC. Amino acids: CASSPQTGGTSNEQFF. Full variable domain (rest looked up from reference TRBV7-8 and TRBJ2-1): GAGVSQSPRYKVAKRGQDVALRCDPISGHVSLFWYQQALGQGPEFLTYFQNEAQLDKSGLPSDRFFAERPEGSVSTLKIQRTQQEDSAVYLCASSPQTGGTSNEQFFGPGTRLTVL.

CDR3 region: CASREGGQGETQYF. The CDR3 DNA sequence: TGTGCCAGCAGGGAGGGCGGCCAGGGAGAGACCCAGTACTTC. The rearrangement joins TRBV6-1 to TRBJ2-5; possibly TRBD2 for D (6 bases). With 6 bases removed from V and 4 bases from J, the gap between germline ends came to 15 bases. This CDR3 spans 14 amino acids. From germline, CDR1 is MNHNS and CDR2 SASEGT.

The chain has TRBV27 and TRBJ1-2; D gene ambiguous. V was shortened by 6 bases and J by 4 bases, with 15 bases between the two germline ends. The CDR3 is 14 amino acids. Looked up from germline, CDR1 is MNHEY and CDR2 is SMNVEV (reference sequence). The chain's CDR3 is CASSPSGLGYGYTF. CDR3 nucleotides: TGTGCCAGCAGCCCCAGTGGGCTGGGCTATGGCTACACCTTC.

This clone has a single count. The V call is TRBV7-2, the J call TRBJ2-5; possibly TRBD1 for D (6 bases). Trimming cost V 5 bases and J 6 bases, with 16 bases left between them. CDR1 SGHTA and CDR2 FQGNSA come from the germline V gene. The CDR3 extends over 14 amino acids. The CDR3 sequence is CASSQGSGTQTQYF. CDR3 bases: TGTGCCAGCAGCCAAGGATCCGGGACACAGACCCAGTACTTC. The variable domain in full, with the rest retrieved from reference TRBV7-2 and TRBJ2-5, is GAGVSQSPSNKVTEKGKDVELRCDPISGHTALYWYRQSLGQGLEFLIYFQGNSAPDKSGLPSDRFSAERTGGSVSTLTIQRTQQEDSAVYLCASSQGSGTQTQYFGPGTRLLVL.

V is TRBV6-5 and J is TRBJ1-4; 7 bases are a match to TRBD1. This CDR3 is built from 15 residues. Germline V gene lookup returns CDR1 MNHEY and CDR2 SVGAGI. The V segment lost 5 bases and the J segment 5 bases; nucleotides outside the gene matches: 8. The CDR3 loop is CASSQTGSPNEKLFF. The CDR3 region has the DNA TGTGCCAGCAGTCAGACAGGGAGCCCCAATGAAAAACTGTTTTTT.

To note about this clone: Other DNA sequences in this sample translate to the same CDR3. The chain recombines TRBV9 with TRBJ2-1, with 7 bases identical to TRBD1. V lost 7 bases and J lost 4; bases outside the gene matches: 5. Germline V gives CDR1 SGDLS, CDR2 YYNGEE. This CDR3 contains 13 residues. The CDR3 DNA reads TGTGCCAGCTCCAGGGACAGTTACAATGAGCAGTTCTTC. Residues: CASSRDSYNEQFF.